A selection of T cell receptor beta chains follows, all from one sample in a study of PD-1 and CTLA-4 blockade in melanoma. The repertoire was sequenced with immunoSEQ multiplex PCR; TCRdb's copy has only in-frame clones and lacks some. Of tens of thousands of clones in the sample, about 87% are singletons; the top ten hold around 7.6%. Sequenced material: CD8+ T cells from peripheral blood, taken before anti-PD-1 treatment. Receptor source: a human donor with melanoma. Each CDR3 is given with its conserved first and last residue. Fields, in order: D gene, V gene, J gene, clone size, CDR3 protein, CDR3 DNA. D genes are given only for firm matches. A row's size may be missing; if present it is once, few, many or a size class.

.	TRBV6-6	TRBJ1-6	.	CASSSQASYNSPLHF	TGTGCCAGCAGTTCGCAGGCGTCCTATAATTCACCCCTCCACTTT
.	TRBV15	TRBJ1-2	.	CATSSPWEAGYGYTF	TGTGCCACCAGCAGCCCTTGGGAAGCCGGCTATGGCTACACCTTC
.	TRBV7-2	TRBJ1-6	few	CASSFGQGGSPLHF	TGTGCCAGCAGCTTCGGGCAGGGTGGCTCACCCCTCCACTTT
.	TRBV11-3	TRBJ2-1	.	CASSFNNEQFF	TGTGCCAGCAGCTTTAACAATGAGCAGTTCTTC
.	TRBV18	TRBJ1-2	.	CASSTDDDYGYTF	TGTGCCAGCTCAACGGACGACGACTATGGCTACACCTTC
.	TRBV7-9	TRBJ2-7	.	CASSPLDKSYEQYF	TGTGCCAGCAGCCCTCTGGACAAGAGCTACGAGCAGTACTTC
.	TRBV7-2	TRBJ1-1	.	CASSLAGPKTEAFF	TGTGCCAGCAGCTTAGCGGGGCCGAAGACTGAAGCTTTCTTT
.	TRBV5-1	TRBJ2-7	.	CASSSGVALGGEQYF	TGCGCCAGCAGCTCGGGAGTGGCGCTGGGGGGTGAGCAGTACTTC
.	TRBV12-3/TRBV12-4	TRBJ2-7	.	CASSLGYEQYF	TGTGCCAGCAGTTTGGGATACGAGCAGTACTTC
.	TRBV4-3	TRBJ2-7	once	CASSQDGASYEQYF	TGCGCCAGCAGCCAAGATGGGGCCTCCTACGAGCAGTACTTC
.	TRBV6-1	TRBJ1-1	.	CASSEVLQEWTEAFF	TGTGCCAGCAGTGAAGTCTTGCAGGAATGGACTGAAGCTTTCTTT
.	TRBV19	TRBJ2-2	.	CASSFRDRQRELFF	TGTGCCAGTAGTTTCCGGGACCGACAGCGGGAGCTGTTTTTT
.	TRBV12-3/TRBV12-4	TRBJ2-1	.	CASSLGRGNEQFF	TGTGCCAGCAGTTTAGGAAGGGGGAATGAGCAGTTCTTC
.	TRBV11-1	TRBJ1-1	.	CASSPTIGTEAFF	TGTGCCAGCAGCCCCACCATAGGCACTGAAGCTTTCTTT
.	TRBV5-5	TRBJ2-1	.	CASSFKSFEGNEQFF	TGTGCCAGCAGCTTCAAGTCGTTTGAGGGTAATGAGCAGTTCTTC
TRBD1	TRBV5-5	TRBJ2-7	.	CASSLEGQGNYEQYF	TGTGCCAGCAGCTTGGAGGGACAGGGGAACTACGAGCAGTACTTC
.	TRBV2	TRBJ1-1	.	CASSEWGNTEAFF	TGTGCCAGCAGTGAATGGGGGAACACTGAAGCTTTCTTT
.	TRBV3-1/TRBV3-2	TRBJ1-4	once	CASSPIGQTAEEKLFF	TGTGCCAGCAGCCCCATAGGACAGACAGCTGAGGAAAAACTGTTTTTT
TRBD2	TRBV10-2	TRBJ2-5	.	CASEPSGREETQYF	TGCGCCAGCGAGCCCAGCGGGCGGGAGGAGACCCAGTACTTC
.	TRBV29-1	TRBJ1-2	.	CSVEEGAAYGYTF	TGCAGCGTTGAAGAGGGGGCAGCCTATGGCTACACCTTC
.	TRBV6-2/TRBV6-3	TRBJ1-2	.	CASSYGYGYTF	TGTGCCAGCAGTTACGGGTATGGCTACACCTTC
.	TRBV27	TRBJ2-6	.	CASRPGYSGANVLTF	TGTGCCAGCAGGCCGGGCTACTCTGGGGCCAACGTCCTGACTTTC